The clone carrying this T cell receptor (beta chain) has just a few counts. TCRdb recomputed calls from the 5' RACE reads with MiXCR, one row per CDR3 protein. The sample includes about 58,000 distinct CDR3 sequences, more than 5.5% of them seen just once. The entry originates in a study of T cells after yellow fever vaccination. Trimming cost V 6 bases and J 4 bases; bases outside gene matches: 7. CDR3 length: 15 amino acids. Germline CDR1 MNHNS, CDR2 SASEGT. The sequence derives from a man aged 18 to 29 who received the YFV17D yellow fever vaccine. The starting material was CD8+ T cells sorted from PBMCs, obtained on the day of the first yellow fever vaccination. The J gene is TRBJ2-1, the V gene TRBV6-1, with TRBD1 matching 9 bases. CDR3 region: CASSPDRGAYNEQFF. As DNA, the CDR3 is TGTGCCAGCAGCCCGGACAGGGGCGCGTACAATGAGCAGTTCTTC.